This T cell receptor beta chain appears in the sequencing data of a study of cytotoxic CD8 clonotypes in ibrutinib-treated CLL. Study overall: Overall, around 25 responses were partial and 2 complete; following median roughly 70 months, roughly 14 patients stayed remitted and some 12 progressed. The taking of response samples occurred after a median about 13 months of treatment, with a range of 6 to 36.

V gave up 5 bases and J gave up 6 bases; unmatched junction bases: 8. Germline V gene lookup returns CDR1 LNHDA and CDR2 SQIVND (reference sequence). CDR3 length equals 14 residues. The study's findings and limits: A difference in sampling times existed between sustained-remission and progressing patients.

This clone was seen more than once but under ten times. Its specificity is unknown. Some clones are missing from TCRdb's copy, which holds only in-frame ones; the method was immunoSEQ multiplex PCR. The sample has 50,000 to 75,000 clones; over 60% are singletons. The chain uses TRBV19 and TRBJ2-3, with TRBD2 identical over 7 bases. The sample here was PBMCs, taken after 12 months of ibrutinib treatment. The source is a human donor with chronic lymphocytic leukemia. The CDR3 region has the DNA TGTGCCAGTAGTGTGGGGGGAGGGCCGGATACGCAGTATTTT. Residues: CASSVGGGPDTQYF.